This T cell receptor (beta chain) is from a study of cytomegalovirus exposure and HLA in healthy donors. 13 Jbeta primers and 60 Vbeta primers were used for the PCR. The repertoire was sequenced with immunoSEQ multiplex PCR; TCRdb's copy has only in-frame clones and lacks some. This table lists 91,000 or so clones. The CDR3 length is 14 residues. The junction had 2 bases not matched to a gene; V was cut back by 4 bases and J by 1 base. Germline V gene data show CDR1 as SGHAT and CDR2 as FQDESV (reference sequence). The clonotype comes from a woman aged 25 to 45 in good health and CMV-seronegative. J is TRBJ2-7 and V is TRBV11-1; 9 bases are shared with TRBD1. The sequenced sample was PBMCs. CDR3 loop: CASSSTGGSYEQYF. The CDR3 DNA is TGTGCCAGCAGCTCGACAGGGGGGTCCTACGAGCAGTACTTC. The full variable domain, in which reference TRBV11-1 and TRBJ2-7 provide the parts outside the CDR3, is EAEVAQSPRYKITEKSQAVAFWCDPISGHATLYWYRQILGQGPELLVQFQDESVVDDSQLPKDRFSAERLKGVDSTLKIQPAELGDSAMYLCASSSTGGSYEQYFGPGTRLTVT.